The present T cell receptor beta chain was sequenced within a study of T cell responses to AZD1222 COVID-19 vaccine. Study-wide background: Second doses were pooled across both intervals (about 4 or about 12 weeks).

Concerning this clone: Its specificity is not known.

Findings and limits, study-wide: White British donors predominated, females outnumbered males, and clonal diversity was possibly underestimated.

This table comes from immunoSEQ multiplex PCR, and its TCRdb copy is limited to in-frame clones, with some not included. The sample holds about 200,000 clones, around 90% seen once. Germline V gene data show CDR1 as SNHLY and CDR2 as FYNNEI. CDR3 length: 14 residues. V was clipped by 2 bases and J by 15 bases; unmatched bases: 13. The sequence derives from an adult in good health. The sequences come from peripheral blood, collected on day 0 of AZD1222 vaccination. This rearrangement joins TRBV2 to TRBJ2-1; 7 bases are a match to TRBD1. The CDR3 DNA reads TGTGCCAGCAGTGAATTTGGGGACAGAGGGGTCACGTTCTTC. Amino acid sequence: CASSEFGDRGVTFF.